This note documents a single T cell receptor beta chain sequence. No antigen is known for it. This specimen comes from a study of radiotherapy plus CTLA-4 blockade in lung cancer. Study-wide context: Objective responses emerged in around a sixth of patients, and roughly 32% attained disease control. Study outcomes and limitations: Expansion in blood of tumor-derived TCR clones was seen after radiotherapy plus ipilimumab. Early blood T cell clone dynamics reportedly forecast response best, with interferon-beta.

CTLA-4 blockade with ipilimumab, together with focal radiation, was given to patients with chemo-refractory metastatic non-small-cell lung cancer. Libraries were prepared by immunoSEQ multiplex PCR; TCRdb keeps only in-frame clonotypes and omits some of them. The sample includes approximately 78,000 clones, roughly 75% of them seen just once. The receptor was isolated from a human donor with non-small cell lung cancer who had a complete response to radiotherapy plus ipilimumab. The sequencing used peripheral blood, collected from a patient treated with radiotherapy plus ipilimumab.

CDR3 DNA: TGTGCCAGTAGTCTCTGGGGACAGAGCACAGATACGCAGTATTTT. This sequence encodes CASSLWGQSTDTQYF. The rearrangement links TRBV19 to TRBJ2-3; 7 bases fit TRBD1. Losses at the gene ends were 5 bases for V and 0 bases for J; bases not matched to a gene: 5. Per the germline V gene, CDR1 is LNHDA and CDR2 is SQIVND (reference sequence). This CDR3 is 15 amino acids long.